These 25 T cell receptor beta chains share one sample of origin, sequenced in a study of response to subunit inactivated influenza vaccine. A single record per CDR3 protein comes from TCRdb applying MiXCR to the RT-PCR reads. The data contain under 750,000 distinct CDR3 sequences, about 11% of them seen just once; the ten biggest clones take up roughly 10%. Specimen: PBMCs from blood, collected on the day of vaccination. These receptors were collected from a man aged 50-59 years who received an inactivated influenza vaccine.

This clonotype was seen at least ten times. The chain joins TRBV3-1 to TRBJ2-2; 8 bases match TRBD1. V dropped 3 bases and J dropped 1; count of bases not matched to a gene: 4. Germline V lookup: CDR1 LGHDT, CDR2 YNNKEL (reference sequence). CDR3 length equals 16 residues. The CDR3 region has the DNA TGTGCCAGCAGCCATTCCGGGACAGGGAACACCGGGGAGCTGTTTTTT. Translating it yields CASSHSGTGNTGELFF.

This clonotype was observed a handful of times. This chain uses TRBV30 with TRBJ2-1; the D gene is possibly TRBD1 (6 bases). Germline loops: CDR1 GTSNPN, CDR2 SVGIG (reference sequence). The CDR3 is made up of 12 amino acids. V lost 8 bases and J lost 4, with 12 bases in between. CDR3 sequence: CAQIGQYNEQFF. The DNA for the CDR3 is TGTGCCCAGATAGGACAGTACAATGAGCAGTTCTTC.

The chain recombines TRBV2 with TRBJ2-7; the match to TRBD1 covers 7 bases. This CDR3 is 14 amino acids long. V shed 8 bases, J shed 3 bases, and the junction held 10 bases outside the gene matches. CDR1 is SNHLY, CDR2 FYNNEI, per germline. CDR3 DNA sequence: TGTGCCAGCCAAGACGCCGGGACAGACTACGAGCAGTACTTC. This codes for CASQDAGTDYEQYF.

There are a few counts of this clonotype. This sequence joins TRBV7-9 and TRBJ1-2, with D unclear. The CDR3 totals 13 residues. CDR1 and CDR2 (germline): SEHNR, FQNEAQ (reference sequence). The V end lost 5 bases, the J end lost 6 bases, and 13 bases lay between the germline ends. The CDR3 DNA sequence: TGTGCCAGCAGCCCACTCCGGCAGGATGGCTACACCTTC. Encoded protein: CASSPLRQDGYTF.

The chain carries TRBV20-1 and TRBJ2-1; possibly TRBD2 for D (5 bases). The CDR3 totals 12 residues. Trimming left V 7 bases short and J 6 bases short, with 13 bases between. Germline V gives CDR1 DFQATT, CDR2 SNEGSKA (reference sequence). The CDR3 sequence: CSEVGVSNEQFF. The CDR3, as DNA: TGCAGTGAAGTGGGAGTCTCCAATGAGCAGTTCTTC.

Ten or more counts support this clonotype. The genes are TRBV28 and TRBJ2-2; unclear D gene. Germline V CDR1 and CDR2: MDHEN, SYDVKM. This CDR3 region has 12 residues. V dropped 5 bases and J dropped 4 bases, with 5 bases sitting between them. CDR3: CASSQSTGELFF. DNA of the CDR3: TGTGCCAGCAGTCAGAGCACCGGGGAGCTGTTTTTT.

The chain employs TRBV5-1 and TRBJ1-1, with a tentative D call TRBD1 (5 bases). V was shortened by 5 bases and J by 1 base, with 15 bases between the two germline ends. The CDR3 is 15 residues long. Germline V gives CDR1 SGHRS, CDR2 YFSETQ. The CDR3 coding sequence is TGCGCCAGCAGTGCCAACCAGGGTTCGAACACTGAAGCTTTCTTT. Amino acid sequence: CASSANQGSNTEAFF. Filled out from reference TRBV5-1 and TRBJ1-1, the complete variable domain reads KAGVTQTPRYLIKTRGQQVTLSCSPISGHRSVSWYQQTPGQGLQFLFEYFSETQRNKGNFPGRFSGRQFSNSRSEMNVSTLELGDSALYLCASSANQGSNTEAFFGQGTRLTVV.

This clonotype was seen only a few times. The chain couples TRBV7-2 to TRBJ2-3; 8 bases are shared with TRBD2. The length of the CDR3 is 18 residues. CDR1 and CDR2 (germline): SGHTA, FQGNSA. With V trimmed by 2 bases and J by 1 base, 11 bases remained unmatched. This CDR3 reads CASSLRAGGRSRTDTQYF. For the CDR3, the DNA is TGTGCCAGCAGCTTAAGGGCGGGGGGCCGGTCCCGCACAGATACGCAGTATTTT.

This clonotype was observed a handful of times. This chain connects TRBV4-2 to TRBJ2-5; 8 nucleotides agree with TRBD2. V gave up 3 bases and J gave up 2 bases; unmatched junction bases: 8. Germline values: CDR1 LGHNA, CDR2 YNFKEQ. The CDR3 totals 16 residues. The CDR3 bases are TGTGCCAGCAGCCACTGGGGTAGCGGGGAACAAGAGACCCAGTACTTC. Encoded protein: CASSHWGSGEQETQYF.

There are a few counts of this clonotype. The chain links TRBV5-1 to TRBJ2-7; TRBD1 matches 8 bases. Germline V gives CDR1 SGHRS, CDR2 YFSETQ. Trimming removed 4 bases from V and 4 bases from J; junction bases left unmatched: 7. This CDR3 has 14 residues. The CDR3 is CASSLRTGRYEQYF. In nucleotides, the CDR3 is TGCGCCAGCAGCCTTCGGACAGGGAGGTACGAGCAGTACTTC.

The chain couples TRBV7-2 to TRBJ2-2; no clear D. The CDR3 has 13 amino acids. CDR1 is SGHTA, CDR2 FQGNSA, per germline. V lost 2 bases and J 4 bases, leaving 5 bases between the germline ends. CDR3 loop: CASSLRTTGELFF. For the CDR3, the DNA is TGTGCCAGCAGCTTACGAACCACCGGGGAGCTGTTTTTT.

There are a few counts of this clonotype. The V call is TRBV7-2, the J call TRBJ2-1; 9 bases match TRBD1. The CDR3 runs 13 residues. Trimming at V came to 4 bases and at J to 8 bases, leaving 3 bases not matched to a gene. CDR1 and CDR2 (germline): SGHTA, FQGNSA. CDR3 coding DNA: TGTGCCAGCAGCTCGGACAGGGGCTATGAGCAGTTCTTC. Amino acid sequence: CASSSDRGYEQFF.

This clonotype has more than one count but fewer than ten. This chain connects TRBV10-3 to TRBJ1-2; possible D gene TRBD1, 5 bases. The V and J ends lost 0 bases and 5 bases respectively, with 10 bases between them. In germline, CDR1 is ENHRY, CDR2 SYGVKD. This CDR3 is built from 14 residues. For the CDR3, the DNA is TGTGCCATCAGTGAGTCGTGGGGGATATATGGCTACACCTTC. The encoded protein is CAISESWGIYGYTF.

The rearrangement joins TRBV6-1 to TRBJ2-4; D perhaps matches TRBD1 (6 bases). The V end lost 7 bases, the J end lost 3 bases, and 13 bases lay between the germline ends. The germline CDR1 and CDR2 sequences are MNHNS and SASEGT. The CDR3 consists of 14 residues. The CDR3 sequence is CASIDPGVKNIQYF. The CDR3 DNA follows: TGTGCCAGCATAGACCCAGGGGTCAAAAACATTCAGTACTTC.

This clonotype has more than one count but fewer than ten. The genes are TRBV2 and TRBJ1-1, with unresolved D. The V end was cut by 4 bases, the J end by 9 bases, with 6 bases between. This CDR3 is built from 10 residues. Germline assignment: CDR1 SNHLY and CDR2 FYNNEI. CDR3 sequence reads: CASSGRKAFF. The CDR3 DNA reads TGTGCCAGCAGTGGGAGGAAAGCTTTCTTT.

The chain carries TRBV27 and TRBJ2-7, with D unresolved. CDR1 and CDR2 (germline): MNHEY, SMNVEV (reference sequence). The CDR3 is 15 amino acids. V lost 5 bases and J 3 bases, leaving 17 bases between the germline ends. Here the CDR3 DNA reads TGTGCCAGCAGTCCGCAGGTCAGAGTGAACTACGAGCAGTACTTC. Protein: CASSPQVRVNYEQYF.

This clonotype has only a few counts. The V gene is TRBV9, the J gene TRBJ2-3; D is unresolved. Trimming shortened V by 2 bases and J by 0 bases, and 7 bases separated the two germline ends. The length of the CDR3 is 14 residues. Germline V gives CDR1 SGDLS, CDR2 YYNGEE. The CDR3 bases are TGTGCCAGCAGCGTGGCATATAGCACAGATACGCAGTATTTT. It is translated as CASSVAYSTDTQYF.

This clonotype was counted ten times or more. The CDR3 coding sequence is TGCGCCAGCAGCTTGGATACGGGGTCTGGATACGAGCAGTACTTC. It encodes CASSLDTGSGYEQYF. V and J are TRBV5-1 and TRBJ2-7; D is possibly TRBD2 (5 bases). The CDR3 loop spans 15 amino acids. The germline gives CDR1 SGHRS, CDR2 YFSETQ. The V end lost 0 bases, the J end lost 4 bases, and 14 bases lay between the germline ends.

This clonotype has a handful of counts. The chain carries TRBV20-1 and TRBJ2-7; possibly TRBD2 for D (6 bases). CDR3 size: 13 residues. With 6 bases removed from V and 1 base from J, the gap between germline ends came to 13 bases. Germline lookup yields CDR1 DFQATT and CDR2 SNEGSKA (reference sequence). The CDR3 DNA reads TGCAGTGCCCCGACGCGGGGATCCTACGAGCAGTACTTC. Its protein is CSAPTRGSYEQYF.

The table lists this clonotype with a few counts. The V gene is TRBV28, the J gene TRBJ2-7; D remains unclear. The ends were cut back, 4 bases at V and 4 bases at J, with 20 bases in the middle. This CDR3 is 16 amino acids long. Germline V gene sequence: CDR1 MDHEN, CDR2 SYDVKM. DNA of the CDR3: TGTGCCAGCAGTTCAATCCAGCCCCCCGACGGATACGAGCAGTACTTC. It specifies CASSSIQPPDGYEQYF.

This clonotype was observed many times. V gene TRBV11-2 combines with J gene TRBJ2-1; D possibly matches TRBD1 or TRBD2 (5 bases each). The CDR3 is 17 residues long. Germline values: CDR1 SGHAT, CDR2 FQNNGV. Trimming removed 5 bases at V and 0 bases at J, with 17 bases between. The CDR3 DNA reads as TGTGCCAGCAGCCACGCGAGGGGCTTCAGCTCCTACAATGAGCAGTTCTTC. It is translated as CASSHARGFSSYNEQFF.

This clonotype has a count of ten or more. V is TRBV7-2 and J is TRBJ2-1; 10 positions agree with TRBD2. This CDR3 spans 16 amino acids. From germline, CDR1 is SGHTA and CDR2 FQGNSA. Trimming cost V 5 bases and J 8 bases; bases outside gene matches: 12. The CDR3 loop is CASSRRSGRGVDEQFF. DNA for the CDR3: TGTGCCAGCAGCCGACGGAGCGGGAGGGGGGTGGATGAGCAGTTCTTC.

This clonotype was seen a handful of times. V and J are TRBV11-2 and TRBJ1-2, with TRBD1 matching 9 bases. There are 16 residues in the CDR3. J gave up 2 bases and V 5 bases, and 9 bases lay outside the gene matches. CDR1 and CDR2 (germline): SGHAT, FQNNGV. CDR3: CASSTRTGAENYGYTF. Here the CDR3 DNA reads TGTGCCAGCAGCACCCGGACAGGGGCCGAAAACTATGGCTACACCTTC.

The chain's CDR3 is CASSSSSGLAGGPADTQYF. The CDR3 coding sequence is TGTGCCAGCAGCTCCTCTTCGGGACTAGCGGGGGGGCCGGCAGATACGCAGTATTTT. The rearrangement uses TRBV11-1 and TRBJ2-3, with 16 bases fitting TRBD2. Per the germline V gene, CDR1 is SGHAT and CDR2 is FQDESV (reference sequence). The trim removed 4 bases at V and 4 bases at J, leaving 11 bases unmatched. The CDR3 loop spans 19 amino acids.

This clonotype was detected a few times. Here the CDR3 DNA reads TGTGCCAGCAGCTTATACACCTCGAGTGGCATTCAGTACTTC. It is translated as CASSLYTSSGIQYF. The chain has TRBV7-2 and TRBJ2-4; D uncertain. This CDR3 comprises 14 residues. Per germline, CDR1 SGHTA and CDR2 FQGNSA. V shed 2 bases and J shed 9 bases, with 14 bases lying between them.